This T cell receptor beta chain was profiled in a study of T-cell memory formation after mild COVID-19. Researchers used 5'RACE with constant-segment primers to make TCR alpha and TCR beta cDNA libraries that carry sample barcodes and UMIs. TCRdb reprocessed the 5' RACE reads with MiXCR, giving one entry per CDR3 protein. The table records 350,000 to 500,000 distinct CDR3 sequences, 20% to 25% of them present only once. Findings and limits, study-wide: The pre-infection memory compartment contained some responding clones, suggesting cross-reactive memory joined. Clones contracting over day 15 to 85 were CD4/CD8 balanced, with later expanders leaning CD4+. The study found contracting CD4+ clones mainly in CM and EM and contracting CD8+ clones in EMRA.

Details on this clonotype: Its specificity is unknown.

Germline V gene data show CDR1 as SNHLY and CDR2 as FYNNEI. V was pared by 8 bases and J by 2 bases, with 15 bases between. CDR3 length: 14 residues. The chain couples TRBV2 to TRBJ1-1; possibly TRBD1 for D (6 bases). The sample taken for sequencing was PBMCs or a T cell subset sorted from them (not recorded which). This TCR derives from an adult woman who had mild COVID-19 (a few samples of this study predate the infection). Cell type and time point are not known. The CDR3 DNA reads as TGTGCCAGCGCCCGATACAGGGAAAACACTGAAGCTTTCTTT. Protein: CASARYRENTEAFF.